The 20 T cell receptor beta chains below come from one sample, sequenced in a study of cytomegalovirus exposure and HLA in healthy donors. PCR amplification relied on 60 Vbeta primers (plus 13 Jbeta primers). The assay was immunoSEQ multiplex PCR, and TCRdb's table has in-frame clones only and misses some. Altogether roughly 150,000 clones are present, 82% being singletons, with the ten largest covering 3.4%. Sequencing was done on a sample of PBMCs. The receptors shown here come from a male donor in good health and CMV-seronegative.

The CDR3 here is CASSPVVSGGQYF. CDR3 coding DNA: TGTGCCAGCAGTCCGGTCGTAAGCGGCGGGCAGTATTTT. The chain joins TRBV27 to TRBJ2-3; tentatively, D is TRBD2 (5 bases). Between the trimmed V and J ends, which lost 5 bases and 11 bases, there was a span of 17 bases. Germline assignment: CDR1 MNHEY and CDR2 SMNVEV (reference sequence). There are 13 residues in the CDR3.

This chain joins TRBV30 and TRBJ2-3, with 7 bases aligning to TRBD2. Germline CDR1 GTSNPN, CDR2 SVGIG (reference sequence). V trimming: 8 bases; J trimming: 6 bases; junction bases outside the gene matches: 17. The CDR3 has 15 residues. The CDR3 DNA reads as TGTGCCGTCCTCCCGACGGGAGGTCTTCGGGATACGCAGTATTTT. It translates to CAVLPTGGLRDTQYF.

V usage is TRBV5-6 and J usage is TRBJ2-7; 8 bases fit TRBD2. The V gene's germline CDR1 is SGHDT and CDR2 YYEEEE. The CDR3 runs 14 residues. The ends lost 2 bases at V and 7 bases at J; junction bases unmatched: 8. CDR3: CASSFGLARWEQYF. The CDR3 region has the DNA TGTGCCAGCAGCTTTGGACTAGCCCGTTGGGAGCAGTACTTC.

The rearrangement uses TRBV4-1 and TRBJ2-7; TRBD1 aligns across 8 bases. Trimming at V came to 4 bases and at J to 5 bases, leaving 13 bases not matched to a gene. From germline, CDR1 is MGHRA and CDR2 YSYEKL. The CDR3 length is 16 residues. CDR3 amino acids: CASSLQTGTGRDEQYF. As DNA, the CDR3 is TGCGCCAGCAGCCTCCAAACCGGGACAGGACGAGACGAGCAGTACTTC.

V usage is TRBV21-1 and J usage is TRBJ1-1. TRBV21-1 counts as a pseudogene. The CDR3 totals 14 residues. In DNA form, the CDR3 reads TGTGCCAGCAGGGAGAGCAGATTGAACACTGAAGCTTTCTTT. Translation: CASRESRLNTEAFF.

The chain recombines TRBV19 with TRBJ2-4; D perhaps matches TRBD1 (5 bases). The CDR3 covers 16 residues. The germline CDR1 and CDR2 sequences are LNHDA and SQIVND (reference sequence). V was cut by 3 bases and J by 0 bases, with 12 bases left in between. CDR3 in amino acids: CASSIRGNLAKNIQYF. The CDR3 DNA reads TGTGCCAGTAGTATTAGGGGAAACCTAGCCAAAAACATTCAGTACTTC. Filled out from reference TRBV19 and TRBJ2-4, the complete variable domain reads DGGITQSPKYLFRKEGQNVTLSCEQNLNHDAMYWYRQDPGQGLRLIYYSQIVNDFQKGDIAEGYSVSREKKESFPLTVTSAQKNPTAFYLCASSIRGNLAKNIQYFGAGTRLSVL.

This chain links TRBV4-1 with TRBJ2-3; 8 bases fit TRBD2. CDR3 length: 17 residues. Per the germline V gene, CDR1 is MGHRA and CDR2 is YSYEKL. The V and J ends lost 6 bases and 0 bases, in that order; junction bases with no gene match: 11. DNA of the CDR3: TGCGCCAGCAGGAGATCAGGGGCGGGGGGCAGCACAGATACGCAGTATTTT. This sequence encodes CASRRSGAGGSTDTQYF.

The V gene is TRBV7-2, the J gene TRBJ2-1; possible D gene TRBD2, 6 bases. CDR1 is SGHTA and CDR2 is FQGNSA in the germline V gene. V lost 3 bases to trimming and J lost 2 bases, with 8 bases between them. There are 14 residues in the CDR3. The CDR3 DNA follows: TGTGCCAGCAGCTTTGGAGGGGCCTACAATGAGCAGTTCTTC. This encodes CASSFGGAYNEQFF. Full variable domain (missing parts from reference TRBV7-2 and TRBJ2-1): GAGVSQSPSNKVTEKGKDVELRCDPISGHTALYWYRQSLGQGLEFLIYFQGNSAPDKSGLPSDRFSAERTGGSVSTLTIQRTQQEDSAVYLCASSFGGAYNEQFFGPGTRLTVL.

V usage is TRBV4-1 and J usage is TRBJ2-7, with 9 bases aligning to TRBD2. Germline CDR1 MGHRA, CDR2 YSYEKL. J was trimmed by 0 bases and V by 0 bases; bases with no gene match: 0. This CDR3 comprises 15 residues. CDR3 in amino acids: CASSQERGGSYEQYF. CDR3 coding DNA: TGCGCCAGCAGCCAAGAGCGGGGGGGCTCCTACGAGCAGTACTTC.

CDR3 nucleotides: TGTGCCAGCAGTGAAGCGCAATACAGCTACGAGCAGTACTTC. It encodes CASSEAQYSYEQYF. V and J are TRBV2 and TRBJ2-7; D is unresolved. CDR1 SNHLY and CDR2 FYNNEI come from the germline V gene. The CDR3 contains 14 residues. The V gene lost 0 bases and the J gene lost 3 bases, with 9 bases spanning the gap.

The rearrangement uses TRBV14 and TRBJ1-6; maybe TRBD1 (6 bases). V was pared by 3 bases and J by 5 bases, with 17 bases between. Germline CDR1 and CDR2: SGHDN and FVKESK. The CDR3 is 17 residues long. The CDR3 nucleotides read TGTGCCAGCAGCCATAGAGAAGTGGCAGGGGATAATTCACCCCTCCACTTT. Amino acids: CASSHREVAGDNSPLHF.

This chain uses TRBV6-5 with TRBJ2-1; TRBD1 aligns across 11 bases. From germline, CDR1 is MNHEY and CDR2 SVGAGI. With 5 bases clipped from V and 6 bases from J, the junction kept 6 bases outside the gene matches. This CDR3 is built from 15 residues. The CDR3 protein is CASSPGTGGSNEQFF. The CDR3 DNA reads as TGTGCCAGCAGTCCCGGGACAGGGGGTTCCAATGAGCAGTTCTTC.

The V gene is TRBV19, the J gene TRBJ1-5, with D perhaps TRBD1 (6 bases). V was shortened by 8 bases and J by 7 bases, with 21 bases between the two germline ends. The CDR3 length is 15 residues. The V gene's germline CDR1 is LNHDA and CDR2 SQIVND (reference sequence). This chain's CDR3 is CASHYGWGPRQPQHF. The CDR3 region has the DNA TGTGCCAGTCACTACGGGTGGGGGCCCAGGCAGCCCCAGCATTTT.

The genes are TRBV28 and TRBJ2-1, with D perhaps matching TRBD1 (5 bases). V was shortened by 4 bases and J by 0 bases, with 19 bases between the two germline ends. Germline V lookup: CDR1 MDHEN, CDR2 SYDVKM. The CDR3 is made up of 18 amino acids. CDR3 nucleotide sequence: TGTGCCAGCAGTTGGGGCTCCAGGTGGGGTAGCTCCTACAATGAGCAGTTCTTC. It is translated as CASSWGSRWGSSYNEQFF.

The V gene is TRBV27, the J gene TRBJ1-6, with TRBD1 matching over 11 bases. With 2 bases clipped from V and 10 bases from J, the junction kept 7 bases outside the gene matches. The CDR3 sequence is 16 residues long. The germline CDR1 and CDR2 sequences are MNHEY and SMNVEV (reference sequence). The CDR3 DNA is TGTGCCAGCAGTTTAATGGGACAGGGGGGAGAATCACCCCTCCACTTT. Translated, it gives CASSLMGQGGESPLHF.

The J gene is TRBJ2-3, the V gene TRBV7-9; D gene unclear. CDR3 length equals 13 residues. Germline V gene sequence: CDR1 SEHNR, CDR2 FQNEAQ (reference sequence). The V end lost 6 bases, the J end lost 0 bases, and 7 bases lay between the germline ends. The CDR3 is CASRSASTDTQYF. The DNA for the CDR3 is TGTGCCAGCAGGAGTGCTAGCACAGATACGCAGTATTTT.

This chain joins TRBV14 and TRBJ1-3; D may be TRBD1 (5 bases). CDR3 size: 14 residues. V was pared by 2 bases and J by 4 bases, with 9 bases between. Germline V CDR1 and CDR2: SGHDN, FVKESK. In nucleotides, the CDR3 is TGTGCCAGCAGCCAACCAGGGCTAGGAAACACCATATATTTT. This gives the protein CASSQPGLGNTIYF.

The rearrangement uses TRBV30 and TRBJ2-1; D may correspond to TRBD1 or TRBD2 (5 bases each). Germline V CDR1 and CDR2: GTSNPN, SVGIG (reference sequence). V lost 8 bases, J lost 9 bases, and 20 bases lay in between. This CDR3 is built from 13 residues. DNA for the CDR3: TGTGCCGGGACGCGACGCGGGTCCCCTGAGCAGTTCTTC. This translates into CAGTRRGSPEQFF.

The chain links TRBV5-8 to TRBJ2-3; 11 nucleotides align to TRBD2. Trimming at V came to 3 bases and at J to 5 bases, leaving 11 bases not matched to a gene. Looked up from germline, CDR1 is SGHTS and CDR2 is YDEGEE. The CDR3 extends over 17 amino acids. The CDR3, as DNA: TGTGCCAGCAGCTCATTAGCGGGAGGGCCCGTTGGAGATACGCAGTATTTT. Translation: CASSSLAGGPVGDTQYF.

The gene calls are TRBV11-3 and TRBJ2-2; 12 bases agree with TRBD2. This CDR3 has 16 amino acids. Per germline, CDR1 SGHNT and CDR2 YENEEA. Germline trimming cut 6 bases from V and 5 bases from J; bases unmatched to any gene: 7. The CDR3 loop reads CASSPGLAGKTGELFF. CDR3 in DNA: TGTGCCAGCAGTCCCGGACTAGCGGGAAAAACCGGGGAGCTGTTTTTT.